The sequence of this TCR beta chain was determined in a study of blood T cells in healthy people across ages. Study-level information: In model experiments, template switching was able to capture about one barcoded beta molecule for every two T cells that were present. Study-level points and caveats: Investigators viewed diversity estimates from one million T cells as underestimates, the study reported.

The sample holds many counts of this clonotype. Its specificity is unknown. A junction end diverges from the germline sequence, so it may reflect a read error. For the second PCR, which ran for about 6 to 11 cycles, a sample-barcoded 5' primer and a J-beta primer mix were used. TCRdb re-derived calls from the 5' RACE reads in MiXCR, one entry per CDR3 protein. The sample yields almost 550,000 distinct CDR3 sequences, under 30% seen once. This CDR3 spans 12 amino acids. Germline V lookup: CDR1 SGHVS, CDR2 FQNEAQ. Every donor provided around 9.3 milliliters of peripheral blood. This same sample was also taken into another study, of T cells of mothers and their children. That source notes: Mothers yielded over 8 million CDR3 reads, children approximately 2.8 million each.

The chain combines TRBV7-8 with TRBJ1-1, with 7 bases fitting TRBD1. Sequences were obtained from blood. The TCR was taken from a boy aged 10-17 years in good health. The CDR3 region is CASSWTGTEASF. The CDR3 DNA reads TGTGCCAGCAGCTGGACAGGCACTGAAGCTTCCTTT. Combining the CDR3 with reference TRBV7-8 and TRBJ1-1 gives the whole variable domain GAGVSQSPRYKVAKRGQDVALRCDPISGHVSLFWYQQALGQGPEFLTYFQNEAQLDKSGLPSDRFFAERPEGSVSTLKIQRTQQEDSAVYLCASSWTGTEASFGQGTRLTVV.